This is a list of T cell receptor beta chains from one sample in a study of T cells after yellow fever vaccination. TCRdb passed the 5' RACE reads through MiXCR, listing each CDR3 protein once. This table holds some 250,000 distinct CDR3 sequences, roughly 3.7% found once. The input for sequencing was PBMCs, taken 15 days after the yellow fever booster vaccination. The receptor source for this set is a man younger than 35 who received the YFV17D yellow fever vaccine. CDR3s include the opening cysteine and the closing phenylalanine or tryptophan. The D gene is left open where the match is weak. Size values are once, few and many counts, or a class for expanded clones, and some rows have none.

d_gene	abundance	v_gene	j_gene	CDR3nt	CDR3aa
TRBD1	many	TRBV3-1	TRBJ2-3	TGTGCCAGCAGCCAAGGGGACAGGAGCACAGATACGCAGTATTTT	CASSQGDRSTDTQYF
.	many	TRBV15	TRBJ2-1	TGTGCCACCAGCACTAACTTCGAGCAGTTCTTC	CATSTNFEQFF
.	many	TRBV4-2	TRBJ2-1	TGTGCCAGCAGCCAACCAGGGTTCTCCTACAATGAGCAGTTCTTC	CASSQPGFSYNEQFF
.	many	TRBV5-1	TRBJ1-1	TGCGCCAGCAGCTTGGCCACAGCCGAGATGAACACTGAAGCTTTCTTT	CASSLATAEMNTEAFF
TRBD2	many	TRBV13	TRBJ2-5	TGTGCCAGCAGTCGGACTGGGACTAGGGTGACCCAGTACTTC	CASSRTGTRVTQYF
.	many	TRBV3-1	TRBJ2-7	TGTGCCAGCAGCCCCGGGGGAGCCTACGAGCAGTACTTC	CASSPGGAYEQYF
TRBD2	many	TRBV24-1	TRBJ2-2	TGTGCCACCAGTGGAACTAGCGGGGGGACCGGCACCGGGGAGCTGTTTTTT	CATSGTSGGTGTGELFF
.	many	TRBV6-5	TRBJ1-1	TGTGCCAGCAGCAGGGCGAACACTGAAGCTTTCTTT	CASSRANTEAFF
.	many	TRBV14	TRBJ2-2	TGTGCCAGCAGACGCAACACAGGGTCCGGGGAGCTGTTTTTT	CASRRNTGSGELFF
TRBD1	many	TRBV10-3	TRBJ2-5	TGTGCCATCAAGGGGGCAGGCCAAGAGACCCAGTACTTC	CAIKGAGQETQYF
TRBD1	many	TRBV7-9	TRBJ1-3	TGTGCCAGCAGCGACGGACAGGGGTTTAACACCATATATTTT	CASSDGQGFNTIYF
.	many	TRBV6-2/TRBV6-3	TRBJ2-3	TGTGCCAGCAGTTCCCTCGTGGATACGCAGTATTTT	CASSSLVDTQYF
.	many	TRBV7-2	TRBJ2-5	TGTGCCAGCAGCTCCCGCAGGGACTTCCAAGAGACCCAGTACTTC	CASSSRRDFQETQYF
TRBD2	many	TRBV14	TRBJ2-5	TGTGCCAGCAGCCGCGGGGGGACAGAGACCCAGTACTTC	CASSRGGTETQYF
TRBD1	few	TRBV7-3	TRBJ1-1	TGTGCCAGCAGCGCGGACAGGGTGGAAAACACTGAAGCTTTCTTT	CASSADRVENTEAFF
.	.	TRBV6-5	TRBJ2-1	TGTGCCAGCAGCTACAACCCGGAAGTGGCCTACAATGAGCAGTTCTTC	CASSYNPEVAYNEQFF
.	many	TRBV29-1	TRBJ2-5	TGCAGCGTTGAACGGGGCGGGGAGACCCAGTACTTC	CSVERGGETQYF
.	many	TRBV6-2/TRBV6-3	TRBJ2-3	TGTGCCAGCAGTTCGTGGGATACGCAGTATTTT	CASSSWDTQYF
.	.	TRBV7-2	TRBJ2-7	TGTGCCAGCAGCTTAGTCCAATGGGTTTCCTACGAGCAGTACTTC	CASSLVQWVSYEQYF
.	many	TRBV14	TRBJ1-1	TGTGCCAGCAGTCCCCTTGGGCACATGAACACTGAAGCTTTCTTT	CASSPLGHMNTEAFF
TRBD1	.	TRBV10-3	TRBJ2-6	TGTGCCGTGGGGACAGACCTCTCTGGGGCCAACGTCCTGACTTTC	CAVGTDLSGANVLTF
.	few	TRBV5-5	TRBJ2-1	TGTGCCAGCAGCTCAGATATGGGGCTGAAAATCTATGAGCAGTTCTTC	CASSSDMGLKIYEQFF
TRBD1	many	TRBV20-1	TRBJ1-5	TGCAGTGCTATACAGGGACAGGGGGGACAGCCCCAGCATTTT	CSAIQGQGGQPQHF
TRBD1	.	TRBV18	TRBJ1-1	TGTGCCAGCTCACGCTCGGGACAGGCGAACACTGAAGCTCTCTTT	CASSRSGQANTEALF
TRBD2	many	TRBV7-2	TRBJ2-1	TGTGCCAGCAGCTTTAGCGGGGGGGGAGACAATGAGCAGTTCTTC	CASSFSGGGDNEQFF
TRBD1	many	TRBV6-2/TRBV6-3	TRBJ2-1	TGTGCCAGCAGACCCCGGGGGGGACAGGGGTTCAATGAGCAGTTCTTC	CASRPRGGQGFNEQFF
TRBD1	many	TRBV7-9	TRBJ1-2	TGTGCCAGCAGCCCACCGGGACAGGTATCGCAGGGCTACACCTTC	CASSPPGQVSQGYTF
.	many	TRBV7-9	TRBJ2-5	TGTGCCAGCAGCTTAGAGGGGCGGGAGACCCAGTACTTC	CASSLEGRETQYF
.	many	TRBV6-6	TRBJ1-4	TGTGCCAGCAGTTATGGGGCGCAGGCTCATGAAAAACTGTTTTTT	CASSYGAQAHEKLFF
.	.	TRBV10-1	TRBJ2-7	TGCGCCAGCAGTGGACAGCTGGGTAACTACGAGCAGTACTTC	CASSGQLGNYEQYF
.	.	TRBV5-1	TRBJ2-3	TGCGCCAGCAGCATCCGGGACAACACAGATACGCAGTATTTT	CASSIRDNTDTQYF
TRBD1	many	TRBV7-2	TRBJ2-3	TGTGCCAGCAGCTCCCGGGACAGAAAAACAGGGGCGCAGTATTTT	CASSSRDRKTGAQYF
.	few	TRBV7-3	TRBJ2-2	TGTGCCAGCAGCGGGTCAGGAGGGGGAAGCGGGGAGCTGTTTTTT	CASSGSGGGSGELFF